The clone carrying this TCR beta chain has a count of ten or more. Its antigen is undetermined. The ends were cut back, 5 bases at V and 7 bases at J, with 18 bases in the middle. The CDR3 is made up of 15 amino acids. Germline V gene data show CDR1 as SEHNR and CDR2 as FQNEAQ (reference sequence). TCRdb used MiXCR to reprocess the 5' RACE reads, holding one entry per CDR3 protein. The sample contains fewer than 350,000 distinct CDR3 sequences, roughly 3.5% of which appear only once. These data belong to a study of T cells after yellow fever vaccination. Study summary: It was SMART-Seq v4 Ultra Low Input that prepared the fractions with low cell numbers.

Study-wide results and caveats: The booster saw the reappearance of most primary-vaccination clones (around 96% CD4, 88% CD8). Across the CD4 and CD8 compartments, a small share of clonotypes was present in both.

Sequenced here: PBMCs, sampled on the day of the yellow fever booster vaccination. This sequence joins TRBV7-9 and TRBJ2-1, with D uncertain. The TCR sequence derives from a man between 18 and 29 years old who received the YFV17D yellow fever vaccine. The CDR3 here is CASSRPPGGRNEQFF. The CDR3 nucleotides are TGTGCCAGCAGCCGCCCCCCGGGTGGTCGGAATGAGCAGTTCTTC.